The following is a T cell receptor (beta chain) sequence with its context. Its antigen is still unknown. Clones were sequenced by immunoSEQ multiplex PCR, and TCRdb holds only the in-frame ones, with some missing. The data contain roughly 110,000 clones, roughly nine tenths of them singletons. This entry is derived from a study of T cell responses to AZD1222 COVID-19 vaccine. The study's findings and limits: The study reported that nearly half of spike-specific TCRs target unmutated variant regions.

Deletions cut 6 bases from V and 0 bases from J, with 9 bases between. The CDR3 runs 13 residues. Germline loops: CDR1 KGHSH, CDR2 LQKENI. The source material was peripheral blood, sampled on day 0 of AZD1222 vaccination. The sequence was collected from an adult in good health. V gene TRBV18 combines with J gene TRBJ2-7; D perhaps matches TRBD1 (6 bases). The CDR3 reads CASSGQHSYEQYF. The CDR3 region has the DNA TGTGCCAGCTCCGGACAGCACTCCTACGAGCAGTACTTC.